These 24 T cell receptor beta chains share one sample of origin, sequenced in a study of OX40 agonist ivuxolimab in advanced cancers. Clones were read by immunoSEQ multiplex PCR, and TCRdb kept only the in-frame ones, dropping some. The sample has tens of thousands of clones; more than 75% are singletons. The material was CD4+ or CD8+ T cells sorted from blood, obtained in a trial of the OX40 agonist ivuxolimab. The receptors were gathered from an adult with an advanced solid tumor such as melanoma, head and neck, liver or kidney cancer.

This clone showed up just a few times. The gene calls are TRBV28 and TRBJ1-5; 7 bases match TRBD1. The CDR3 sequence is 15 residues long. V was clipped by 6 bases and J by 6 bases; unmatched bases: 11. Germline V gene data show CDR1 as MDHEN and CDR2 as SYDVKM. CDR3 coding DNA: TGTGCCAGCAGCTCGCTGGGCAACAGGGGTCAGCCCCAGCATTTT. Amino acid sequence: CASSSLGNRGQPQHF.

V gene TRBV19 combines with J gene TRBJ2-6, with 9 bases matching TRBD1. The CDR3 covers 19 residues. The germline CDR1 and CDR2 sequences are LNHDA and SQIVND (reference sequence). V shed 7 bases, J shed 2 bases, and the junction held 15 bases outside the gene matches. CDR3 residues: CASTPLGTGYGAGANVLTF. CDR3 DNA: TGTGCCAGTACCCCCCTAGGGACAGGGTATGGCGCTGGGGCCAACGTCCTGACTTTC.

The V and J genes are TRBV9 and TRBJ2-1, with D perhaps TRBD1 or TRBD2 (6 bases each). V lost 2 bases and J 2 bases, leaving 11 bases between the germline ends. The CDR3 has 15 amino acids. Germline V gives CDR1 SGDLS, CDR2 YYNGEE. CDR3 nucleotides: TGTGCCAGCAGCGTGGGGGGCCCCGCCTACAATGAGCAGTTCTTC. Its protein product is CASSVGGPAYNEQFF. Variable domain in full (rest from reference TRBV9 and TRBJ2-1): DSGVTQTPKHLITATGQRVTLRCSPRSGDLSVYWYQQSLDQGLQFLIQYYNGEERAKGNILERFSAQQFPDLHSELNLSSLELGDSALYFCASSVGGPAYNEQFFGPGTRLTVL.

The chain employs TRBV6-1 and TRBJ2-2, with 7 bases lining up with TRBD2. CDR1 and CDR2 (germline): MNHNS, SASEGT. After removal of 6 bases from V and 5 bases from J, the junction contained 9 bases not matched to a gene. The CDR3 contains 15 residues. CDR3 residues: CASSLTAGDTGELFF. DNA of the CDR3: TGTGCCAGCAGCCTTACGGCGGGAGATACCGGGGAGCTGTTTTTT.

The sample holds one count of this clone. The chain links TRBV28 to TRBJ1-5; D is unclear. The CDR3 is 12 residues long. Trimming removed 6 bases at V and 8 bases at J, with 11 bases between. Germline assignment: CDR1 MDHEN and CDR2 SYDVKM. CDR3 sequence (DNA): TGTGCCAGCAGAACCCATGGGAAGCCCCAGCATTTT. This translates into CASRTHGKPQHF.

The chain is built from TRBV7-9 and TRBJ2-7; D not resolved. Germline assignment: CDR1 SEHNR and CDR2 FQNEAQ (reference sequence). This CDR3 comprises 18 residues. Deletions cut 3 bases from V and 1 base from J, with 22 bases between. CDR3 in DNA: TGTGCCAGCAGCTTTTCCTCCCCTGACGGGTATCTATCCTACGAGCAGTACTTC. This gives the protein CASSFSSPDGYLSYEQYF.

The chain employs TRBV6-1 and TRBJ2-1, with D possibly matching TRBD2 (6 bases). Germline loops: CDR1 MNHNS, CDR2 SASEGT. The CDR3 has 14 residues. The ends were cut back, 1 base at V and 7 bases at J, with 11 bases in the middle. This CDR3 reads CASSEGGRRNEQFF. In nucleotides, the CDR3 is TGTGCCAGCAGTGAAGGGGGGAGGAGGAATGAGCAGTTCTTC.

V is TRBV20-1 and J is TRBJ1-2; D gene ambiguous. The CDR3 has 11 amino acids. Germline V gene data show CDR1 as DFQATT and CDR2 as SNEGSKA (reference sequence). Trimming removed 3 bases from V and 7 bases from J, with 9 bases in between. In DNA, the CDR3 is TGCAGTGCTAGGAAGGTGGGTGGCTACACCTTC. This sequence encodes CSARKVGGYTF.

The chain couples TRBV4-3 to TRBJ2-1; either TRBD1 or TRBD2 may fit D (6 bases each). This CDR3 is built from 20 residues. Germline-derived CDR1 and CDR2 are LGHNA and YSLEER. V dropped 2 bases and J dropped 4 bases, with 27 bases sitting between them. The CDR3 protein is CASSQYTGKVVTSSYNEQFF. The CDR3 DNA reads TGCGCCAGCAGCCAATATACAGGGAAAGTAGTGACTAGTTCTTACAATGAGCAGTTCTTC.

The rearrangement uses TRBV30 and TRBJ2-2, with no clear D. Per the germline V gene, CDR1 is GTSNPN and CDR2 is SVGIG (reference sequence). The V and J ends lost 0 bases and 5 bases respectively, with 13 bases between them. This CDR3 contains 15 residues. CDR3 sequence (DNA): TGTGCCTGGAGTGTTTATTCAGGATTTACCGGGGAGCTGTTTTTT. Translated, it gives CAWSVYSGFTGELFF.

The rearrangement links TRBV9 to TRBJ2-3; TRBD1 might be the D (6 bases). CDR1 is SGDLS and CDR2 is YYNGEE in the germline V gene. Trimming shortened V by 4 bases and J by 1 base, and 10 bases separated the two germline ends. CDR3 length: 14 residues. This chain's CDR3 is CASSPGTRTDTQYF. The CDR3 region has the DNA TGTGCCAGCAGCCCTGGGACACGCACAGATACGCAGTATTTT.

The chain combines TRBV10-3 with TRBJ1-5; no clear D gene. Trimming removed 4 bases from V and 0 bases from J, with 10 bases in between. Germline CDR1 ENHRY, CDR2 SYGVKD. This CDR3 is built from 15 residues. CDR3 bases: TGTGCCATCAGTGGGACCGAGTATAGCAATCAGCCCCAGCATTTT. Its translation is CAISGTEYSNQPQHF.

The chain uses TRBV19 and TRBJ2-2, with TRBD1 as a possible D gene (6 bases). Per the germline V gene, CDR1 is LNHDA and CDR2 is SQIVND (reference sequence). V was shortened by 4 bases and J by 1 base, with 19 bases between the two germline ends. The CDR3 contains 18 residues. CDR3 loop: CASSSTGLGFLNTGELFF. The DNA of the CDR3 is TGTGCCAGTAGTAGTACAGGGCTGGGGTTCCTGAACACCGGGGAGCTGTTTTTT.

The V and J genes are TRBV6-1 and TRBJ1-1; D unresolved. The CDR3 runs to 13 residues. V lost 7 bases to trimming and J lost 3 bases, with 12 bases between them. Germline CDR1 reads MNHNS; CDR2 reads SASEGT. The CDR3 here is CASTRSKDTEAFF. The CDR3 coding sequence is TGTGCCAGCACCCGGAGCAAGGACACTGAAGCTTTCTTT.

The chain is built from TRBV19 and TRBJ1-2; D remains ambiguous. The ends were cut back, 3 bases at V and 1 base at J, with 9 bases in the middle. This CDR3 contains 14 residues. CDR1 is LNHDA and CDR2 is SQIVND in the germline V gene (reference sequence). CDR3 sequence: CASSISGDNYGYTF. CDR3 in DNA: TGTGCCAGTAGTATCTCCGGAGATAACTATGGCTACACCTTC.

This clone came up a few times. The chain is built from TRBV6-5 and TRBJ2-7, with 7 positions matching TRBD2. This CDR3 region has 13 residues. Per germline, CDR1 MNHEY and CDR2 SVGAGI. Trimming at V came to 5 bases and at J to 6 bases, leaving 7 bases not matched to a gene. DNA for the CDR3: TGTGCCAGCAGTAGCGGGACTGCGGTCGAGCAGTACTTC. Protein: CASSSGTAVEQYF.

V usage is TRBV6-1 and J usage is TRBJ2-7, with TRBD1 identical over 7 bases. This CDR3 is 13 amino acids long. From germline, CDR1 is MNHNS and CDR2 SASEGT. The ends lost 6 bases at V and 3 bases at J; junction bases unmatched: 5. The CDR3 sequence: CASRGTVNYEQYF. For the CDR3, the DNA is TGTGCCAGCAGGGGGACAGTGAACTACGAGCAGTACTTC.

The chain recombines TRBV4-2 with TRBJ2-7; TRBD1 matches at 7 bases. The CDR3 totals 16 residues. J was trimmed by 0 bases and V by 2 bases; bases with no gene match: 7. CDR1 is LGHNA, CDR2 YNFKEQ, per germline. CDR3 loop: CASSQNLGTVSYEQYF. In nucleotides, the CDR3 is TGTGCCAGCAGCCAAAACCTCGGGACAGTCTCCTACGAGCAGTACTTC.

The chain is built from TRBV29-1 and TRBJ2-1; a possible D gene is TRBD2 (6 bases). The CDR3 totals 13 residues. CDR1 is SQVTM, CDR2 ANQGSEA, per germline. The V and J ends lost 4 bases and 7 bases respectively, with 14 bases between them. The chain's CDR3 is CSVVAASENEQFF. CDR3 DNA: TGCAGCGTTGTTGCGGCTAGCGAAAATGAGCAGTTCTTC.

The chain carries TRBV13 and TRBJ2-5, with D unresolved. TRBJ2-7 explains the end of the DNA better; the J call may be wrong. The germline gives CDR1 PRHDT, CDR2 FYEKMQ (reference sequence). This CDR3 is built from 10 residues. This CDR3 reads CASSFYEQYF. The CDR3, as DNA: TGTGCCAGCAGCTTCTACGAGCAGTACTTC.

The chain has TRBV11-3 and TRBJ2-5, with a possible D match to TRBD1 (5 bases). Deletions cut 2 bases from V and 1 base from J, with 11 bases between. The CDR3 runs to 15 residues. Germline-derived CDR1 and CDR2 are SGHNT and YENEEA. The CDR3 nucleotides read TGTGCCAGCAGCTTAAGGGGTACATTCCAAGAGACCCAGTACTTC. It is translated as CASSLRGTFQETQYF.

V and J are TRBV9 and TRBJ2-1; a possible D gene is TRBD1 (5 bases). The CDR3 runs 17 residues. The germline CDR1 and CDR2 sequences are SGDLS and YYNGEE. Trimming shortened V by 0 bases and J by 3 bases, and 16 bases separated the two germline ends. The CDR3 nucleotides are TGTGCCAGCAGCGTAGGGACGCTAGGGGCCTACTACAATGAGCAGTTCTTC. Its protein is CASSVGTLGAYYNEQFF.

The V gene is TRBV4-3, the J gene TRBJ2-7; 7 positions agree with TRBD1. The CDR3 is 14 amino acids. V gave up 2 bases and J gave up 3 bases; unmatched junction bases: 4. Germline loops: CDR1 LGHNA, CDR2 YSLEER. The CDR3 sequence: CASSQRQGHYEQYF. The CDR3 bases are TGCGCCAGCAGCCAAAGACAGGGACACTACGAGCAGTACTTC.

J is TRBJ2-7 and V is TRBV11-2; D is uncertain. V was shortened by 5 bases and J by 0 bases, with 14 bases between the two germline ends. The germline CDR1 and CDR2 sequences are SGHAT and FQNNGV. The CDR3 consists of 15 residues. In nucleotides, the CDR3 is TGTGCCAGCAGCATTACCTCTTTCTTCTCCTACGAGCAGTACTTC. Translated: CASSITSFFSYEQYF.